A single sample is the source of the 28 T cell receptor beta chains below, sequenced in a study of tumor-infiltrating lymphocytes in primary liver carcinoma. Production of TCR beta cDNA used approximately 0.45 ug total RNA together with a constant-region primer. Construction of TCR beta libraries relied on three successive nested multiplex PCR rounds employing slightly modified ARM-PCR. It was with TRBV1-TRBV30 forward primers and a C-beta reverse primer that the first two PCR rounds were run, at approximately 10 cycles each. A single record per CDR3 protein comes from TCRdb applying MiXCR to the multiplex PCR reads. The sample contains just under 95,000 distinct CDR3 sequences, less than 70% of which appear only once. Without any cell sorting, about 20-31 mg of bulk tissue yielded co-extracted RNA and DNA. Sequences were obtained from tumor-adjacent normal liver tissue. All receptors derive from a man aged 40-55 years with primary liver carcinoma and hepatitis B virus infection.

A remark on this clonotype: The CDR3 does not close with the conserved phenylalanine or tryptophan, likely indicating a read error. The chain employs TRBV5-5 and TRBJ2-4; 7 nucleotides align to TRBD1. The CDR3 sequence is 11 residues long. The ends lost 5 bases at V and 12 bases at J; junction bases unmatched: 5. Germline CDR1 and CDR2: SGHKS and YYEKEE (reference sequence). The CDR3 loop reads CASSYRGHQYS. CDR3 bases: TGTGCCAGCAGTTACAGGGGCCATCAGTACTCC.

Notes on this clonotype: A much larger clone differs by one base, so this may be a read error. The CDR3 spells CVSIDRGWGTDTQYF. The CDR3 DNA sequence: TGTGTCAGCATCGATAGGGGGTGGGGCACAGATACGCAGTATTTT. This chain links TRBV28 with TRBJ2-3; a weak D match, TRBD1 (6 bases). The length of the CDR3 is 15 residues. Germline CDR1 and CDR2: MDHEN and SYDVKM. Based on the CDR3 plus reference TRBV28 and TRBJ2-3, the full variable domain is DVKVTQSSRYLVKRTGEKVFLECVQDMDHENMFWYRQDPGLGLRLIYFSYDVKMKEKGDIPEGYSVSREKKERFSLILESASTNQTSMYLCVSIDRGWGTDTQYFGPGTRLTVL.

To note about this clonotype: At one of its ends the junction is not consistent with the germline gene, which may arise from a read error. Here the CDR3 reads CANSLPVGISYEQYF. The CDR3 DNA follows: TGTGCCAACAGCCTACCTGTGGGAATATCCTACGAACAGTACTTC. The V and J genes are TRBV11-2 and TRBJ2-7; D gene unclear. The CDR3 sequence is 15 residues long. Germline V gene sequence: CDR1 SGHAT, CDR2 FQNNGV.

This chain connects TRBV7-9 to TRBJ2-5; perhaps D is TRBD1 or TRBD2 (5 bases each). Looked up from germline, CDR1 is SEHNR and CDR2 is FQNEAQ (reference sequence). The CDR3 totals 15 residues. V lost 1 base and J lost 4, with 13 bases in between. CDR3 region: CASSLDGERGETQYF. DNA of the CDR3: TGTGCCAGCAGCTTAGACGGGGAGAGGGGAGAGACCCAGTACTTC.

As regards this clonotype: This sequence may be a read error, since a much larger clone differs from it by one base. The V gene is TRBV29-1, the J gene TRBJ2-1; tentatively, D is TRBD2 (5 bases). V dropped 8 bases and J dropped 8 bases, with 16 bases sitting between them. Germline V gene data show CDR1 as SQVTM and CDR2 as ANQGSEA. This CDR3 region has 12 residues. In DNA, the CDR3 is TGCAGCTCACAGCTACTAGGCGATGAGCAGTTCTTC. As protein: CSSQLLGDEQFF.

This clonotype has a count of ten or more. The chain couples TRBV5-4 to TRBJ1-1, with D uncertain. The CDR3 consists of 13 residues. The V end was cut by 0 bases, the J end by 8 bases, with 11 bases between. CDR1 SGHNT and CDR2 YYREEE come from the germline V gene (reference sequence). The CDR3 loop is CASSLVAGREAFF. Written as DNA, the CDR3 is TGTGCCAGCAGCTTGGTCGCCGGTAGGGAAGCTTTCTTT.

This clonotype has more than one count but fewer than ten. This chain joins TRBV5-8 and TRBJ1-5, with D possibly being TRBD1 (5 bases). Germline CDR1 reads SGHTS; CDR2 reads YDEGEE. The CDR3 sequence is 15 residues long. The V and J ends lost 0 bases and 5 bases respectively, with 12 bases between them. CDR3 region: CASSLEGTGHQPQHF. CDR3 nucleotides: TGTGCCAGCAGCTTGGAAGGGACGGGTCATCAGCCCCAGCATTTT.

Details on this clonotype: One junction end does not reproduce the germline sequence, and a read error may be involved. The DNA for the CDR3 is TGCGCCAGCAACCAAGTACCCGGGACCGGAAACGTAAAACTGTTTTTT. It encodes CASNQVPGTGNVKLFF. This sequence joins TRBV4-1 and TRBJ1-4, with D possibly being TRBD1 (5 bases). From germline, CDR1 is MGHRA and CDR2 YSYEKL. The CDR3 has 16 residues.

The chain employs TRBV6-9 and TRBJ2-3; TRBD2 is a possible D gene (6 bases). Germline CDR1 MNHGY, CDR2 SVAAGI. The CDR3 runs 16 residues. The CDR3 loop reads CVSSYSSGRPGDTQYF. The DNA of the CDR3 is TGTGTAAGCAGTTACTCTAGTGGGAGGCCAGGAGATACGCAGTATTTT.

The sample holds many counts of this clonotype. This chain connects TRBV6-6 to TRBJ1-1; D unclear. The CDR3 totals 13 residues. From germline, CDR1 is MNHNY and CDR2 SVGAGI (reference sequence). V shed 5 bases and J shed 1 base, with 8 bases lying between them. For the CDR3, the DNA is TGTGCCAGCAGTCCCCGTCCGAACACTGAAGCTTTCTTT. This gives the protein CASSPRPNTEAFF.

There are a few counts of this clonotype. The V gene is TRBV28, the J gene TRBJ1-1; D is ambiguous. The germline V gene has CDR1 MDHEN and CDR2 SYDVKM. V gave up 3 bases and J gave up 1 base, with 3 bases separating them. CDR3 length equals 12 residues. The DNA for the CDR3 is TGTGCCAGCAGTTTTCAGAACACTGAAGCTTTCTTT. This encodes CASSFQNTEAFF.

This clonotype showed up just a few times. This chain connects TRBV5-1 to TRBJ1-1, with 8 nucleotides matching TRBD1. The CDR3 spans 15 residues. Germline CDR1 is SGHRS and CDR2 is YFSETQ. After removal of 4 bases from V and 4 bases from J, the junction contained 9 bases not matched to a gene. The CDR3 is CASSAYRGESTEAFF. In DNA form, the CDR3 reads TGCGCCAGCAGCGCCTACAGGGGGGAGAGCACTGAAGCTTTCTTT.

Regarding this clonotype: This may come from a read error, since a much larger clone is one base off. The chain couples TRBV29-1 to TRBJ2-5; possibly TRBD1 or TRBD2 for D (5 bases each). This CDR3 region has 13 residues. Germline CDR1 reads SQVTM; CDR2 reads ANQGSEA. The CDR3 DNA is TGCATCGTCACGGGACGGTTCCAAGAGACCCAGTACTTC. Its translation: CIVTGRFQETQYF.

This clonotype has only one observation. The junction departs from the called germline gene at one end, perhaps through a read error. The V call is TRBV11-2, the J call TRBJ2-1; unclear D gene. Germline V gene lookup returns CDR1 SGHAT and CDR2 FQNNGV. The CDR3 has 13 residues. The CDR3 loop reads CVSSYLRSGEQFF. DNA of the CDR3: TGTGTCAGCAGCTACCTAAGGAGTGGAGAGCAGTTCTTC.

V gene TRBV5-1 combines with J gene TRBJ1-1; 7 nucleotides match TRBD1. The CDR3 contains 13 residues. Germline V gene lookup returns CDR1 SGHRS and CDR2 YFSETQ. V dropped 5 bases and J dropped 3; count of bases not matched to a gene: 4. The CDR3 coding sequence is TGCGCCAGCAGAAACAGGGGATACACTGAAGCTTTCTTT. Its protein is CASRNRGYTEAFF. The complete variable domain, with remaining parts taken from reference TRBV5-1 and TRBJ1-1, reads KAGVTQTPRYLIKTRGQQVTLSCSPISGHRSVSWYQQTPGQGLQFLFEYFSETQRNKGNFPGRFSGRQFSNSRSEMNVSTLELGDSALYLCASRNRGYTEAFFGQGTRLTVV.

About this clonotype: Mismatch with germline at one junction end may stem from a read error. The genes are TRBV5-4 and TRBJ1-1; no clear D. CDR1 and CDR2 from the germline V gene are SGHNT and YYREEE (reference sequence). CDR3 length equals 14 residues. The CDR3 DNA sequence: TGTGGCAGCAGCCTGGGCGGGGAGAATACTGAAGCTTTCTTT. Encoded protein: CGSSLGGENTEAFF.

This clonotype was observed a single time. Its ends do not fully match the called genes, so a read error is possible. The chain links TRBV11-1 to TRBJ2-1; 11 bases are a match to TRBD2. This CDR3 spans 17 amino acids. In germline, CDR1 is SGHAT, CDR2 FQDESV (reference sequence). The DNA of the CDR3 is TGTTCCAGCAGCCTGGAACTAGCGGGAGAAGTTGACAATGAACAGTTCTTC. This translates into CSSSLELAGEVDNEQFF.

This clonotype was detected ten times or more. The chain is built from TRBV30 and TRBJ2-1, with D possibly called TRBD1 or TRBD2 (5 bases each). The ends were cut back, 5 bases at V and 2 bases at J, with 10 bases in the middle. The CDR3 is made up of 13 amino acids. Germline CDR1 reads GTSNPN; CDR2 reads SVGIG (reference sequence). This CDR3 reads CAWARDPYNEQFF. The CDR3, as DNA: TGTGCCTGGGCCAGGGACCCCTACAATGAGCAGTTCTTC. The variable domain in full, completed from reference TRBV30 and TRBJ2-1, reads SQTIHQWPATLVQPVGSPLSLECTVEGTSNPNLYWYRQAAGRGLQLLFYSVGIGQISSEVPQNLSASRPQDRQFILSSKKLLLSDSGFYLCAWARDPYNEQFFGPGTRLTVL.

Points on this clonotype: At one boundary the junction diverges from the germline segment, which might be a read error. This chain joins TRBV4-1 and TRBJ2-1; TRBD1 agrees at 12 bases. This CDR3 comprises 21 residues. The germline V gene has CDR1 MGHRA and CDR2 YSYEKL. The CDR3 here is CANSHLVAGQGAISSYNDQFF. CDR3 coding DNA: TGCGCCAACAGCCATCTCGTAGCGGGACAGGGGGCGATTAGCTCCTACAATGACCAGTTCTTC.

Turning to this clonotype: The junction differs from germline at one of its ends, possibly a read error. CDR3 protein: CAWSEQGYEQDF. The CDR3 DNA is TGTGCCTGGAGTGAACAGGGCTACGAGCAGGACTTC. The chain joins TRBV30 to TRBJ2-7, with D possibly matching TRBD1 (6 bases). The CDR3 loop spans 12 amino acids. CDR1 GTSNPN and CDR2 SVGIG come from the germline V gene (reference sequence).

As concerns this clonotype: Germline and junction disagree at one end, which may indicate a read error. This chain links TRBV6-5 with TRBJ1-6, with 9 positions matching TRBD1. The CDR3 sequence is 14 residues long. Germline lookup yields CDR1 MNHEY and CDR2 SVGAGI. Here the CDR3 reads CANSWRQGGSLLHF. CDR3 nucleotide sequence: TGTGCCAACAGTTGGCGACAGGGGGGTTCACTCCTCCACTTT.

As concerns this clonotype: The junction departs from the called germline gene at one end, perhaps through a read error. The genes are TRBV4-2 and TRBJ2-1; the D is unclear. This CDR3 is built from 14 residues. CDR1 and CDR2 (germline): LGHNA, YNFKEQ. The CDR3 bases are TGTGCCAGCAGCCAAGAACCAGAGGAAAGTGAGAAGTTCTTC. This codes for CASSQEPEESEKFF.

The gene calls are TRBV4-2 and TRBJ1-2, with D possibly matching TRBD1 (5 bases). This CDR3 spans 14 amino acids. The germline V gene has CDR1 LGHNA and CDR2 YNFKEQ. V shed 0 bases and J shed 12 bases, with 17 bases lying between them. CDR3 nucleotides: TGTGCCAGCAGCCAAGAGGTGATAGCCGGGGCCAACACCTTC. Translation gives CASSQEVIAGANTF.

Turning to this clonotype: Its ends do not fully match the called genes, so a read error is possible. CDR3 residues: CAISEASSDEQYF. As DNA, the CDR3 is TGCGCCATCAGTGAAGCGAGTAGCGACGAGCAGTACTTC. This chain connects TRBV10-3 to TRBJ2-7, with a weak D call TRBD2 (5 bases). CDR1 is ENHRY and CDR2 is SYGVKD in the germline V gene. This CDR3 region has 13 residues.

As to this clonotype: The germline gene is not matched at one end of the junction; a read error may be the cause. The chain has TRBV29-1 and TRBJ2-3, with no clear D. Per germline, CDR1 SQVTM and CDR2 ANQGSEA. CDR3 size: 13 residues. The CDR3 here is CSVPQNSTVTQYF. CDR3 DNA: TGCAGCGTTCCGCAGAATAGCACAGTTACGCAGTATTTT.

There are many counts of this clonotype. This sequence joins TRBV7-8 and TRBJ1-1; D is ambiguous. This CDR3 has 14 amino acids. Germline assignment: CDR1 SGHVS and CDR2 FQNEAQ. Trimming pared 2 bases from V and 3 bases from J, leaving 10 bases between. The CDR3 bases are TGTGCCAGCAGCTTAATTTCCCGGGACACTGAAGCTTTCTTT. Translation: CASSLISRDTEAFF.

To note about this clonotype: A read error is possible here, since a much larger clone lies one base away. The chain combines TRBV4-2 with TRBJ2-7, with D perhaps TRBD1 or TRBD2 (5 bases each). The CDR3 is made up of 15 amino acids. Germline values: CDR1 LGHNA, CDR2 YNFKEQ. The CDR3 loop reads CASGQPGTAVGEQYF. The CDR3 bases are TGTGCCAGCGGCCAACCCGGGACCGCAGTTGGCGAGCAGTACTTC.

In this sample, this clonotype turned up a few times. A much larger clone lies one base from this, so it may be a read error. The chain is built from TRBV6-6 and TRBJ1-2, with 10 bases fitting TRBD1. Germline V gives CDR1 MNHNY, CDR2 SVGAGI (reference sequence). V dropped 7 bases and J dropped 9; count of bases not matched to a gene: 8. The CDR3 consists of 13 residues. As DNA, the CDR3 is TGTGCCAGCAACCGACAGGGGGCTGAGAGCTACACCTTC. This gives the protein CASNRQGAESYTF.